Below, 10 T cell receptor beta chains from the same sample are listed, as sequenced in a study of cytomegalovirus exposure and HLA in healthy donors. PCR was performed using 60 Vbeta and 13 Jbeta primers. Here immunoSEQ multiplex PCR was the method, and the copy in TCRdb shows in-frame clones only, minus some. The sample holds approximately 170,000 clones; around 85% are singletons and the top ten take 1.3%. Sequencing was done on a sample of PBMCs. These receptors came from a man between 50 and 59 years old in good health and CMV-seropositive.

The genes are TRBV11-2 and TRBJ2-2; D gene uncertain. Trimming took 2 bases from V and 5 from J, leaving 6 bases between them. The germline gives CDR1 SGHAT, CDR2 FQNNGV. CDR3 length: 13 amino acids. CDR3 sequence: CASSLLRTGELFF. CDR3 DNA sequence: TGTGCCAGCAGCTTATTGAGGACCGGGGAGCTGTTTTTT.

The count of this clone is one. The chain links TRBV6-1 to TRBJ2-7; D is perhaps TRBD1 (5 bases). This CDR3 is 14 amino acids long. CDR1 is MNHNS and CDR2 is SASEGT in the germline V gene. The ends were cut back, 4 bases at V and 4 bases at J, with 14 bases in the middle. The DNA for the CDR3 is TGTGCCAGCAGTGCAGGACACCATATTTACGAGCAGTACTTC. It yields the protein CASSAGHHIYEQYF.

Here the CDR3 DNA reads TGTGCCAGCTCACTACAGGGGGACACTGAAGCTTTCTTT. Amino acid sequence: CASSLQGDTEAFF. This chain links TRBV18 with TRBJ1-1, with TRBD1 identical over 8 bases. The CDR3 runs 13 residues. Germline loops: CDR1 KGHSH, CDR2 LQKENI. V was clipped by 4 bases and J by 3 bases; unmatched bases: 1.

Of note for this clone: A junction end diverges from the germline sequence, so it may reflect a read error. The chain links TRBV6-1 to TRBJ2-7; 10 nucleotides align to TRBD1. This CDR3 spans 11 amino acids. Germline V lookup: CDR1 MNHNS, CDR2 SASEGT. The CDR3 here is CASSPGTGDDF. Here the CDR3 DNA reads TGTGCCAGCAGTCCCGGGACAGGGGACGACTTC.

The J gene is TRBJ1-2, the V gene TRBV14; D is ambiguous. CDR3 length equals 14 residues. The V end was cut by 0 bases, the J end by 3 bases, with 8 bases between. CDR1 and CDR2 (germline): SGHDN, FVKESK. This CDR3 reads CASSQEGRYYGYTF. For the CDR3, the DNA is TGTGCCAGCAGCCAAGAGGGCAGGTACTATGGCTACACCTTC.

The chain couples TRBV7-2 to TRBJ2-4; D possibly corresponds to TRBD1 (6 bases). V was trimmed by 8 bases and J by 2 bases, leaving 10 bases between them. The germline V gene encodes CDR1 SGHTA and CDR2 FQGNSA. The CDR3 runs 13 residues. CDR3 sequence (DNA): TGTGCCAGCGGGGGCAGAACCAAAAACATTCAGTACTTC. It specifies CASGGRTKNIQYF.

The genes are TRBV11-2 and TRBJ1-1; a possible D gene is TRBD1 (5 bases). This CDR3 spans 13 amino acids. V dropped 8 bases and J dropped 0 bases, with 10 bases sitting between them. The germline gives CDR1 SGHAT, CDR2 FQNNGV. CDR3 DNA sequence: TGTGCCAGCGGTAGACAGCTGAACACTGAAGCTTTCTTT. Protein sequence: CASGRQLNTEAFF. The complete variable domain, with remaining parts taken from reference TRBV11-2 and TRBJ1-1, reads EAGVAQSPRYKIIEKRQSVAFWCNPISGHATLYWYQQILGQGPKLLIQFQNNGVVDDSQLPKDRFSAERLKGVDSTLKIQPAKLEDSAVYLCASGRQLNTEAFFGQGTRLTVV.

This chain joins TRBV13 and TRBJ1-1, with D perhaps matching TRBD1 (5 bases). V was cut by 8 bases and J by 4 bases, with 8 bases left in between. The germline V gene has CDR1 PRHDT and CDR2 FYEKMQ (reference sequence). CDR3 length: 11 amino acids. CDR3 in amino acids: CASAGGTEAFF. CDR3 in DNA: TGTGCCAGCGCGGGGGGCACTGAAGCTTTCTTT.

This chain uses TRBV15 with TRBJ2-5; 7 positions agree with TRBD2. Germline loops: CDR1 LNHNV, CDR2 YYDKDF (reference sequence). The CDR3 spans 15 residues. V was pared by 1 base and J by 7 bases, with 9 bases of the junction left unmatched. For the CDR3, the DNA is TGTGCCACCAGCAGAGTAGCGGCGGGGGAAGGGACCCAGTACTTC. Translated, it gives CATSRVAAGEGTQYF.

The J gene is TRBJ2-2, the V gene TRBV2; no clear D gene. The CDR3 is 14 residues long. Germline loops: CDR1 SNHLY, CDR2 FYNNEI. Trimming took 6 bases from V and 4 from J, leaving 12 bases between them. The CDR3 spells CASRATTVTGELFF. The CDR3 DNA follows: TGTGCCAGCAGGGCTACAACAGTCACCGGGGAGCTGTTTTTT.